A single sample gave rise to the 31 T cell receptor beta chains below, sequenced in a study of tumor-infiltrating lymphocytes in primary liver carcinoma. Unsorted whole blood supplied the RNA, and germline DNA was extracted too. Priming with a constant-region primer yielded TCR beta cDNA from 500 ng total RNA. Three rounds of nested multiplex PCR with slightly modified ARM-PCR produced TCR beta libraries. Primers for the first two PCR rounds were TRBV1-TRBV30 forward primers and a C-beta reverse primer (about 10 cycles per round). From the multiplex PCR reads, TCRdb called clonotypes with MiXCR, one entry per CDR3 protein. The table has around 170,000 distinct CDR3 sequences, about 60% seen once. Sequences were obtained from peripheral blood. These receptors were obtained from a man aged 40-49 years with primary liver carcinoma and hepatitis B virus infection.

This clonotype has a count of ten or more. V is TRBV11-2 and J is TRBJ2-1; 9 nucleotides match TRBD1. Germline loops: CDR1 SGHAT, CDR2 FQNNGV. The V and J ends lost 8 bases and 6 bases, in that order; junction bases with no gene match: 17. The CDR3 extends over 17 amino acids. CDR3 protein: CASGRDRETLGGNEQFF. The CDR3 bases are TGTGCCAGCGGACGGGACAGGGAAACACTTGGGGGCAATGAGCAGTTCTTC.

This clonotype was seen only a few times. The V and J genes are TRBV6-1 and TRBJ1-5, with 9 bases fitting TRBD1. With V trimmed by 10 bases and J by 4 bases, 11 bases remained unmatched. The CDR3 spans 15 residues. Germline CDR1 reads MNHNS; CDR2 reads SASEGT. Here the CDR3 reads CATSRFGQGNQPQHF. CDR3 sequence (DNA): TGTGCCACCAGCCGGTTCGGACAGGGGAATCAGCCCCAGCATTTT.

About this clonotype: The germline gene is not matched at one end of the junction; a read error may be the cause. This chain connects TRBV7-9 to TRBJ2-7, with D perhaps matching TRBD1 (7 bases). The CDR3 sequence is 14 residues long. The germline V gene has CDR1 SEHNR and CDR2 FQNEAQ (reference sequence). CDR3 bases: TGTGTCAGCGGTAGGCGGGACAGCCCCTACGAGCAGTACTTC. It encodes CVSGRRDSPYEQYF.

The table lists this clonotype with a few counts. This CDR3 is CASSQDHANYNEQFF. The CDR3 region has the DNA TGCGCCAGCAGCCAAGATCACGCCAACTACAATGAGCAGTTCTTC. The rearrangement joins TRBV4-1 to TRBJ2-1; D is ambiguous. The CDR3 is made up of 15 amino acids. V lost 0 bases, J lost 3 bases, and 9 bases lay in between. Germline CDR1 and CDR2: MGHRA and YSYEKL.

As to this clonotype: Because the CDR3 is missing its conserved closing phenylalanine or tryptophan, this is likely a read error. This chain uses TRBV11-2 with TRBJ2-3, with 9 bases aligning to TRBD2. Germline V gene data show CDR1 as SGHAT and CDR2 as FQNNGV. The CDR3 is made up of 16 amino acids. With 5 bases clipped from V and 7 bases from J, the junction kept 13 bases outside the gene matches. DNA of the CDR3: TGTGCCAGCAGCCTCGGACTAGCGAGAGGGGTATATACGCAGTATCTT. It specifies CASSLGLARGVYTQYL.

Comment on this clonotype: Germline is not matched at one junction end, which may reflect a read error. The V and J genes are TRBV11-2 and TRBJ1-1; tentatively, D is TRBD1 (5 bases). Germline V lookup: CDR1 SGHAT, CDR2 FQNNGV. The CDR3 is 16 residues long. CDR3 residues: CASRTRRPGGNTEAFF. In nucleotides, the CDR3 is TGTGCCAGCAGAACCAGACGGCCTGGGGGGAACACTGAAGCTTTCTTC.

The gene calls are TRBV30 and TRBJ2-3, with 10 bases lining up with TRBD2. With 5 bases clipped from V and 2 bases from J, the junction kept 10 bases outside the gene matches. The germline CDR1 and CDR2 sequences are GTSNPN and SVGIG (reference sequence). CDR3 length equals 16 residues. CDR3 sequence reads: CAWWSHSGRDTDTQYF. CDR3 DNA sequence: TGTGCCTGGTGGAGCCACAGCGGGAGGGACACAGATACGCAGTATTTT.

The J gene is TRBJ1-5, the V gene TRBV25-1; D is unresolved. There are 15 residues in the CDR3. Germline CDR1 MGHDK, CDR2 SYGVNS. V was shortened by 3 bases and J by 1 base, with 10 bases between the two germline ends. The CDR3 reads CASSDSGISNQPQHF. DNA for the CDR3: TGTGCCAGCAGTGATTCCGGAATAAGCAATCAGCCCCAGCATTTT.

This clonotype was detected only a few times. The genes are TRBV7-8 and TRBJ2-4; 11 bases agree with TRBD2. The junction had 14 bases not matched to a gene; V was cut back by 5 bases and J by 5 bases. This CDR3 has 18 residues. From germline, CDR1 is SGHVS and CDR2 FQNEAQ. DNA for the CDR3: TGTGCCAGCAGCCCTCTAGCGGGAGGTAGAGCGGGTGAAAACATTCAGTACTTC. Translated: CASSPLAGGRAGENIQYF.

As to this clonotype: The germline gene is not matched at one end of the junction; a read error may be the cause. J is TRBJ2-3 and V is TRBV11-2; 7 nucleotides agree with TRBD1. Germline-derived CDR1 and CDR2 are SGHAT and FQNNGV. The CDR3 runs to 18 residues. As DNA, the CDR3 is TGTGCAAGCAGCTTAGGTCTTTTCACAGGGGTCACCACAGATACGCAGTATTTT. Protein sequence: CASSLGLFTGVTTDTQYF.

The gene calls are TRBV11-2 and TRBJ2-4; no clear D. V was trimmed by 2 bases and J by 12 bases, leaving 14 bases between them. Germline V gene lookup returns CDR1 SGHAT and CDR2 FQNNGV. The CDR3 length is 13 residues. CDR3 sequence reads: CASSLRPENTQYF. DNA for the CDR3: TGTGCCAGCAGCTTAAGGCCCGAAAATACTCAGTACTTC.

This chain connects TRBV11-2 to TRBJ2-1; 7 nucleotides match TRBD2. With V trimmed by 2 bases and J by 9 bases, 7 bases remained unmatched. The CDR3 length is 14 residues. Germline values: CDR1 SGHAT, CDR2 FQNNGV. This CDR3 reads CASSLRGGGVEQFF. The CDR3 DNA is TGTGCCAGCAGCTTAAGGGGTGGGGGGGTTGAGCAGTTCTTC.

The genes are TRBV28 and TRBJ1-5, with 8 nucleotides matching TRBD1. Germline values: CDR1 MDHEN, CDR2 SYDVKM. After removal of 7 bases from V and 2 bases from J, the junction contained 7 bases not matched to a gene. The CDR3 loop spans 15 amino acids. CDR3 DNA: TGTGCCAGCACCCCAGGGGGCACCGGCAATCAGCCCCAGCATTTT. It specifies CASTPGGTGNQPQHF.

This clonotype is a singleton in its sample. J is TRBJ2-7 and V is TRBV28; 7 nucleotides match TRBD2. The CDR3 length is 12 residues. Germline lookup yields CDR1 MDHEN and CDR2 SYDVKM. The V and J ends lost 8 bases and 9 bases, in that order; junction bases with no gene match: 10. The CDR3 coding sequence is TGTGCCAGCGGGGGAAGCGGGATATGGCAGTACTTC. Translating it yields CASGGSGIWQYF.

Remarks on this clonotype: Germline is not matched at one junction end, which may reflect a read error. The chain carries TRBV11-2 and TRBJ2-7; D gene unclear. CDR3 length: 14 residues. The germline V gene encodes CDR1 SGHAT and CDR2 FQNNGV. This chain's CDR3 is CASGLTDGAYGQYF. CDR3 sequence (DNA): TGTGCCAGCGGCTTAACAGACGGAGCCTACGGACAGTACTTC.

The chain couples TRBV5-6 to TRBJ2-7; D remains ambiguous. Trimming stripped 4 bases from V and 4 bases from J, with 15 bases between. The CDR3 extends over 14 amino acids. Germline V lookup: CDR1 SGHDT, CDR2 YYEEEE. CDR3 in amino acids: CASSTRTARYEQYF. The CDR3 DNA is TGTGCCAGCAGCACCCGGACCGCCAGATACGAGCAGTACTTC.

Remarks on this clonotype: This likely comes from a read error, as the CDR3 has no conserved phenylalanine or tryptophan at its end. The rearrangement links TRBV6-6 to TRBJ2-3; D gene uncertain. CDR1 is MNHNY and CDR2 is SVGAGI in the germline V gene (reference sequence). This CDR3 has 15 residues. Trimming shortened V by 7 bases and J by 7 bases, and 21 bases separated the two germline ends. The CDR3 nucleotides read TGTGCCAGCAATCCTCAAACCAGCAATGTTAATACGCAGTATGTT. It yields the protein CASNPQTSNVNTQYV.

The chain joins TRBV12-3 or TRBV12-4 to TRBJ2-1; TRBD2 matches 8 bases. After removal of 7 bases from V and 8 bases from J, the junction contained 16 bases not matched to a gene. This CDR3 is built from 16 residues. CDR3 sequence reads: CASTYRGEREWYEQFF. The CDR3 nucleotides are TGTGCCAGCACCTACCGGGGGGAGCGGGAGTGGTATGAGCAGTTCTTC.

The chain uses TRBV6-5 and TRBJ1-1, with TRBD1 matching 7 bases. CDR1 and CDR2 (germline): MNHEY, SVGAGI. The CDR3 extends over 14 amino acids. Losses at the gene ends were 4 bases for V and 3 bases for J; bases not matched to a gene: 5. CDR3 nucleotide sequence: TGTGCCAGCAGTTCCCCGGGACAGTACACTGAAGCTTTCTTT. Translated: CASSSPGQYTEAFF.

This clonotype has only a few counts. V gene TRBV10-3 combines with J gene TRBJ1-6; D not resolved. Germline CDR1 and CDR2: ENHRY and SYGVKD. V lost 6 bases to trimming and J lost 9 bases, with 12 bases between them. This CDR3 region has 13 residues. CDR3 in DNA: TGTGCCATCAGGGCCGGGGAAGGTTCACCCCTCCACTTT. Protein sequence: CAIRAGEGSPLHF.

The chain couples TRBV12-3 or TRBV12-4 to TRBJ1-1; 12 bases match TRBD1. The length of the CDR3 is 16 residues. With V trimmed by 7 bases and J by 3 bases, 9 bases remained unmatched. The DNA for the CDR3 is TGTGCCAGCACCCAGAGCGGGACAGGGGGCCACACTGAAGCTTTCTTT. Amino acid sequence: CASTQSGTGGHTEAFF.

The V and J genes are TRBV5-6 and TRBJ2-7; 11 bases map to TRBD1. Germline loops: CDR1 SGHDT, CDR2 YYEEEE. J was trimmed by 7 bases and V by 4 bases; bases with no gene match: 13. The length of the CDR3 is 16 residues. CDR3 protein: CASSLRRDRGSGEQYF. The CDR3 DNA reads as TGTGCCAGCAGCCTTCGGAGGGACAGGGGGAGTGGAGAGCAGTACTTC.

For this clonotype: The junction departs from germline at one end; a sequencing error may be responsible. The chain links TRBV10-2 to TRBJ2-3; 7 nucleotides line up with TRBD2. The CDR3 covers 16 residues. Looked up from germline, CDR1 is WSHSY and CDR2 is SAAADI. The CDR3 spells CASSESDGRVADMQYF. CDR3 nucleotides: TGCGCCAGCAGTGAGTCGGATGGGAGGGTCGCAGATATGCAGTATTTT.

A note on this clonotype: At one end the junction does not follow the germline gene, possibly because of a read error. V is TRBV6-1 and J is TRBJ1-1; D is ambiguous. The CDR3 spans 13 residues. Germline loops: CDR1 MNHNS, CDR2 SASEGT. The DNA for the CDR3 is TGTACCAGCAGCCTGAATTTGAACACTGAAGCTTTCTTT. Amino acids: CTSSLNLNTEAFF.

The table lists this clonotype with a few counts. The chain carries TRBV29-1 and TRBJ2-1, with 11 bases identical to TRBD2. The germline gives CDR1 SQVTM, CDR2 ANQGSEA. The CDR3 has 16 amino acids. The junction had 13 bases not matched to a gene; V was cut back by 6 bases and J by 6 bases. CDR3 coding DNA: TGCAGCGTACCCGGGACTAGCGGAGGTTTTGGCAATGAGCAGTTCTTC. This gives the protein CSVPGTSGGFGNEQFF.

About this clonotype: The junction departs from germline at one end; a sequencing error may be responsible. This chain uses TRBV11-2 with TRBJ2-7, with 8 nucleotides matching TRBD2. This CDR3 region has 13 residues. Germline V gene data show CDR1 as SGHAT and CDR2 as FQNNGV. In DNA form, the CDR3 reads TGTGTCAGCAGATCCGGGGGGGCGGGAGAGCAATACTTC. Translated, it gives CVSRSGGAGEQYF.

This chain links TRBV30 with TRBJ2-3; D gene unclear. Germline V gene sequence: CDR1 GTSNPN, CDR2 SVGIG (reference sequence). This CDR3 region has 11 residues. With 4 bases removed from V and 5 bases from J, the gap between germline ends came to 7 bases. The DNA for the CDR3 is TGTGCCTGGATCCTGCTAGATACGCAGTATTTT. Encoded protein: CAWILLDTQYF. Full variable domain (remainder filled in from reference TRBV30 and TRBJ2-3): SQTIHQWPATLVQPVGSPLSLECTVEGTSNPNLYWYRQAAGRGLQLLFYSVGIGQISSEVPQNLSASRPQDRQFILSSKKLLLSDSGFYLCAWILLDTQYFGPGTRLTVL.

V usage is TRBV5-5 and J usage is TRBJ1-3; D unclear. CDR1 and CDR2 from the germline V gene are SGHKS and YYEKEE (reference sequence). The CDR3 consists of 17 residues. V was shortened by 4 bases and J by 0 bases, with 17 bases between the two germline ends. This CDR3 is CASSPTSTASSGNTIYF. CDR3 coding DNA: TGTGCCAGCAGCCCGACTTCGACCGCCAGCTCTGGAAACACCATATATTTT.

A single count supports this clonotype. Compared with germline, one end of the junction differs, possibly owing to a read error. J is TRBJ2-2 and V is TRBV11-2, with D uncertain. Germline V CDR1 and CDR2: SGHAT, FQNNGV. This CDR3 has 14 amino acids. CDR3 nucleotides: TGCGCCAGCAGCTTAGAGGTTAGCACCGGGGAGCTGTTTTTT. Translated, it gives CASSLEVSTGELFF.

The CDR3 sequence: CAWSRPDGYGRVQETQYF. CDR3 nucleotides: TGTGCCTGGAGTCGACCAGATGGCTACGGGAGGGTGCAAGAGACCCAGTACTTC. The rearrangement uses TRBV30 and TRBJ2-5, with 8 bases that match TRBD2. V shed 2 bases and J 2 bases; nucleotides not matched to a gene: 16. Germline-derived CDR1 and CDR2 are GTSNPN and SVGIG (reference sequence). This CDR3 has 18 residues.

This clonotype was counted between two and nine times. This chain joins TRBV4-1 and TRBJ2-7, with 10 bases aligning to TRBD2. Germline V gene data show CDR1 as MGHRA and CDR2 as YSYEKL. The CDR3 runs to 15 residues. V trimming: 0 bases; J trimming: 4 bases; junction bases outside the gene matches: 3. DNA for the CDR3: TGCGCCAGCAGCCAAGAACCAGCGGGAGGGTACGAGCAGTACTTC. This encodes CASSQEPAGGYEQYF.